Below are 5 T cell receptor beta chains sequenced from a single sample in a study of cytomegalovirus exposure and HLA in healthy donors. PCR used 60 Vbeta primers and 13 Jbeta primers. Assay used: immunoSEQ multiplex PCR; TCRdb lists only in-frame clones, some missing. The data contain some 190,000 clones, 75% to 85% of them seen just once; the ten biggest clones take up around 1.5%. Sequencing used PBMCs. The receptor set was obtained from a man aged 18 to 29 in good health and CMV-seronegative.

This clone turned up a few times. The chain recombines TRBV28 with TRBJ2-7; weak D call: TRBD2 (5 bases). The CDR3 contains 16 residues. The V gene's germline CDR1 is MDHEN and CDR2 SYDVKM. The V end was cut by 6 bases, the J end by 2 bases, with 20 bases between. The CDR3 reads CASRPFSATGTYEQYF. CDR3 coding DNA: TGTGCCAGCAGACCATTCAGCGCTACGGGAACCTACGAGCAGTACTTC.

V is TRBV5-1 and J is TRBJ2-1; D perhaps matches TRBD2 (6 bases). The length of the CDR3 is 14 residues. V lost 4 bases and J lost 10, with 18 bases in between. Germline V lookup: CDR1 SGHRS, CDR2 YFSETQ. CDR3: CASSGGSSVGEQFF. The CDR3 nucleotides read TGCGCCAGCAGCGGGGGGTCTAGCGTCGGGGAGCAGTTCTTC.

In this sample, this clone turned up a few times. V gene TRBV6-1 combines with J gene TRBJ2-7; weak D call: TRBD2 (6 bases). CDR1 is MNHNS and CDR2 is SASEGT in the germline V gene. The V and J ends lost 6 bases and 4 bases respectively, with 16 bases between them. The CDR3 consists of 14 residues. Written as DNA, the CDR3 is TGTGCCAGCAGGACTGGGACTCTGTTTTACGAGCAGTACTTC. Its translation is CASRTGTLFYEQYF.

V usage is TRBV5-1 and J usage is TRBJ2-7; 7 positions match TRBD1. From germline, CDR1 is SGHRS and CDR2 YFSETQ. The V segment lost 4 bases and the J segment 0 bases; nucleotides outside the gene matches: 10. The CDR3 has 16 amino acids. CDR3 DNA sequence: TGCGCCAGCAGCAAGACACAGGGACAGTCCTCCTACGAGCAGTACTTC. As protein: CASSKTQGQSSYEQYF.

This clone was counted only a few times. This chain uses TRBV5-1 with TRBJ2-7, with 8 nucleotides matching TRBD1. The length of the CDR3 is 14 residues. CDR1 SGHRS and CDR2 YFSETQ come from the germline V gene. V dropped 3 bases and J dropped 2; count of bases not matched to a gene: 4. CDR3 DNA: TGCGCCAGCAGCTCGACAGGGGAACCCTACGAGCAGTACTTC. Residues: CASSSTGEPYEQYF. The variable domain in full, completed from reference TRBV5-1 and TRBJ2-7, reads KAGVTQTPRYLIKTRGQQVTLSCSPISGHRSVSWYQQTPGQGLQFLFEYFSETQRNKGNFPGRFSGRQFSNSRSEMNVSTLELGDSALYLCASSSTGEPYEQYFGPGTRLTVT.